This T cell receptor beta chain came from a study of radiation and T cells in renal cell carcinoma. Time point of the sample: blood 2 weeks post-SBRT. Indicated treatment: 15 Gy SBRT to primary tumor, nephrectomy 4 weeks later. The patient's renal cell carcinoma had clear cell pathology. Produced via immunoSEQ multiplex PCR; TCRdb's table is partial and in-frame only. The sample carries under 150,000 clones, approximately 78% recorded once. Notes on the study in general: From baseline, blood top tumor clonotypes peaked at 2 weeks post-radiation.

Remarks on this clone: Antigen specificity is unknown.

Germline values: CDR1 GTSNPN, CDR2 SVGIG (reference sequence). The CDR3 consists of 15 residues. J gave up 4 bases and V 0 bases, and 7 bases lay outside the gene matches. The TCR comes from a woman aged 55-69 years with renal cell carcinoma. The chain links TRBV30 to TRBJ2-3; 7 bases align to TRBD2. Sequencing was performed on blood, taken from a patient whose treatment included radiotherapy and nephrectomy. CDR3 sequence (DNA): TGTGCCTGGAGTGTGGGCGGGAGTGGTGCAGATACGCAGTATTTT. Protein sequence: CAWSVGGSGADTQYF. Looking up the rest from reference TRBV30 and TRBJ2-3 gives the full variable domain: SQTIHQWPATLVQPVGSPLSLECTVEGTSNPNLYWYRQAAGRGLQLLFYSVGIGQISSEVPQNLSASRPQDRQFILSSKKLLLSDSGFYLCAWSVGGSGADTQYFGPGTRLTVL.